This T cell receptor beta chain was identified in a study of T cell responses to AZD1222 COVID-19 vaccine. The study's findings and limits: Spike was spanned by vaccine-associated CD4 TCRs, which were dominant at 160-218 and 743-854. In all cases, repertoires were sampled only after the peak T cell response. Most donors were white British and more were female, and clonal diversity was possibly underestimated. Among AZD1222 vaccinees, only 5 to 7 were seropositive at baseline.

Details on this clone: No antigen is known for it.

V was cut by 0 bases and J by 6 bases, with 8 bases left in between. The CDR3 consists of 13 residues. The germline V gene has CDR1 LNHDA and CDR2 SQIVND (reference sequence). The table came from immunoSEQ multiplex PCR; TCRdb's copy has only in-frame clones and leaves some out. This table has 150,000 to 200,000 clones, 80% to 95% appearing once. The J gene is TRBJ1-1, the V gene TRBV19, with TRBD1 as a possible D gene (5 bases). The source is an adult in good health. Sequencing was performed on peripheral blood, taken on day 0 of AZD1222 vaccination. The CDR3 region is CASSIDRAAEAFF. In DNA, the CDR3 is TGTGCCAGTAGTATAGACAGGGCAGCTGAAGCTTTCTTT.